What follows are 8 T cell receptor beta chains derived from one specimen sequenced in a study of T cell clones after liver transplantation. Here immunoSEQ multiplex PCR was the method, and the copy in TCRdb shows in-frame clones only, minus some. The sample consists of tens of thousands of clones, roughly nine tenths of them appearing once. The sequencing here drew on CD4+ T cells from blood, taken before liver transplant. All receptors come from a human donor who received a liver transplant.

The rearrangement links TRBV4-2 to TRBJ2-7; D perhaps matches TRBD2 (7 bases). Germline CDR1 and CDR2: LGHNA and YNFKEQ. The CDR3 is 17 residues long. Trimming took off 1 base at V and 2 bases at J, with 18 bases between the two ends. The CDR3 protein is CASSQAGGRETPYEQYF. As DNA, the CDR3 is TGTGCCAGCAGCCAAGCCGGGGGGCGGGAAACTCCCTACGAGCAGTACTTC.

The chain is built from TRBV15 and TRBJ2-7; no clear D. Trimming shortened V by 0 bases and J by 0 bases, and 12 bases separated the two germline ends. CDR3 length: 16 residues. Germline values: CDR1 LNHNV, CDR2 YYDKDF (reference sequence). CDR3 DNA: TGTGCCACCAGCAGAGATGCCCCAGGTGCCTCCTACGAGCAGTACTTC. This translates into CATSRDAPGASYEQYF.

This chain uses TRBV5-1 with TRBJ2-3; TRBD1 agrees at 7 bases. Germline trimming cut 4 bases from V and 6 bases from J; bases unmatched to any gene: 5. Germline V gene sequence: CDR1 SGHRS, CDR2 YFSETQ. There are 13 residues in the CDR3. Here the CDR3 reads CASSRDSQDTQYF. The CDR3 DNA is TGCGCCAGCAGCCGGGACAGCCAGGATACGCAGTATTTT.

The chain uses TRBV6-5 and TRBJ2-1, with D uncertain. There are 12 residues in the CDR3. CDR1 and CDR2 from the germline V gene are MNHEY and SVGAGI. The V gene lost 5 bases and the J gene lost 10 bases, with 12 bases spanning the gap. CDR3 sequence: CASSTRLGEQFF. The DNA of the CDR3 is TGTGCCAGCAGTACCCGCCTGGGGGAGCAGTTCTTC.

The rearrangement links TRBV29-1 to TRBJ2-7; TRBD1 aligns across 7 bases. From germline, CDR1 is SQVTM and CDR2 ANQGSEA. J gave up 3 bases and V 7 bases, and 9 bases lay outside the gene matches. This CDR3 has 13 residues. CDR3 bases: TGCAGCGCCAAACAGGGGCCCGACTACGAGCAGTACTTC. It is translated as CSAKQGPDYEQYF.

This chain joins TRBV2 and TRBJ2-7, with 8 bases identical to TRBD1. There are 13 residues in the CDR3. Germline V gene lookup returns CDR1 SNHLY and CDR2 FYNNEI. With V trimmed by 4 bases and J by 3 bases, 2 bases remained unmatched. In nucleotides, the CDR3 is TGTGCCAGCAGTGGGACAGGGCGCTACGAGCAGTACTTC. As protein: CASSGTGRYEQYF. Full variable domain (remainder filled in from reference TRBV2 and TRBJ2-7): EPEVTQTPSHQVTQMGQEVILRCVPISNHLYFYWYRQILGQKVEFLVSFYNNEISEKSEIFDDQFSVERPDGSNFTLKIRSTKLEDSAMYFCASSGTGRYEQYFGPGTRLTVT.

The V call is TRBV6-5, the J call TRBJ1-4; D possibly corresponds to TRBD1 (5 bases). The CDR3 is 16 amino acids. Deletions cut 0 bases from V and 5 bases from J, with 13 bases between. The germline V gene encodes CDR1 MNHEY and CDR2 SVGAGI. CDR3 DNA: TGTGCCAGCAGTTACTCCCCTTTGGCAGGGAATGAAAAACTGTTTTTT. Residues: CASSYSPLAGNEKLFF.

The CDR3 reads CAISWLAGEYNEQFF. The CDR3 DNA reads TGTGCCATCAGTTGGTTGGCGGGAGAGTACAATGAGCAGTTCTTC. The chain carries TRBV10-3 and TRBJ2-1; TRBD2 agrees at 7 bases. In germline, CDR1 is ENHRY, CDR2 SYGVKD. CDR3 length equals 15 residues. J gave up 4 bases and V 5 bases, and 8 bases lay outside the gene matches.